A single sample is the source of the 18 T cell receptor beta chains below, sequenced in a study of low-dose radiotherapy and immunotherapy resistance in tumors (dated by TCRdb to between 2021 and 2022). Superscript III and a set of TRAV- and TRBV-specific primers were used to synthesize first-strand cDNA, so that both TCRalpha and TCRbeta chains were covered. TCRs were amplified with Phusion for about 18 PCR cycles using a constant-region primer together with the adapter attached to the V primers. TCRdb trimmed public reads at Q25 via fastp, called clones via MiXCR and kept in-frame beta chains. Every CDR3 protein is listed once, alongside the most common genes and DNA of its rows. In all, the sample holds about 7,300 distinct CDR3 sequences, and around 83% of those were seen once. The ten largest clonotypes hold roughly 6.2% of the sample. The source is a human donor with advanced metastatic prostate, ovarian, gallbladder or colorectal cancer (not recorded which). This table probably holds off-target reads from a library built for another chain.

The chain is built from TRBV28 and TRBJ2-2, with D unclear. Germline values: CDR1 MDHEN, CDR2 SYDVKM. There are 13 residues in the CDR3. Deletions cut 5 bases from V and 6 bases from J, with 10 bases between. CDR3 DNA: TGTGCCAGCAGTAATCTAAGGGCCGGGGAGCTGTTTTTT. Amino acids: CASSNLRAGELFF.

The genes are TRBV6-2 or TRBV6-3 and TRBJ1-2; D is undetermined. CDR1 is MNHEY, CDR2 SVGEGT, per germline. V was clipped by 6 bases and J by 6 bases, with 11 bases between them. The CDR3 has 12 residues. CDR3 sequence reads: CASRGQRNGYTF. In nucleotides, the CDR3 is TGTGCCAGCAGAGGGCAACGGAATGGCTACACCTTC.

V and J are TRBV10-3 and TRBJ2-1, with 7 positions matching TRBD2. The V gene's germline CDR1 is ENHRY and CDR2 SYGVKD. The CDR3 has 13 residues. Trimming cost V 10 bases and J 10 bases; bases outside gene matches: 13. CDR3 coding DNA: TGTGCCACGGCGGGGGACCCGTTTCAGGAGCAGTTCTTC. It yields the protein CATAGDPFQEQFF.

The chain employs TRBV5-1 and TRBJ2-1; D possibly uses TRBD1 or TRBD2 (5 bases each). The CDR3 is made up of 14 amino acids. Germline loops: CDR1 SGHRS, CDR2 YFSETQ. Trimming cost V 2 bases and J 5 bases, with 11 bases left between them. The CDR3 DNA reads TGCGCCAGCAGCTTCTATCGGGGCGACAATGAGCAGTTCTTC. Protein sequence: CASSFYRGDNEQFF.

The J gene is TRBJ2-7, the V gene TRBV6-6, with 8 bases aligning to TRBD1. The CDR3 totals 13 residues. Germline assignment: CDR1 MNHNY and CDR2 SVGAGI (reference sequence). V shed 8 bases and J 7 bases; nucleotides not matched to a gene: 10. Here the CDR3 reads CASLFRGHWEQYF. The CDR3 DNA follows: TGTGCCAGCCTATTCAGGGGGCACTGGGAGCAGTACTTC.

This clonotype was seen a few times. V gene TRBV24-1 combines with J gene TRBJ2-1; TRBD2 agrees at 7 bases. Looked up from germline, CDR1 is KGHDR and CDR2 is SFDVKD. CDR3 length: 13 residues. V shed 3 bases, J shed 8 bases, and the junction held 3 bases outside the gene matches. The CDR3 nucleotides are TGTGCCACCAGTGATGGACTAGGCTATGAGCAGTTCTTC. Its translation is CATSDGLGYEQFF.

The chain recombines TRBV6-1 with TRBJ2-5; TRBD2 agrees at 13 bases. Germline V gene data show CDR1 as MNHNS and CDR2 as SASEGT. This CDR3 is built from 15 residues. V dropped 4 bases and J dropped 4; count of bases not matched to a gene: 3. As DNA, the CDR3 is TGTGCCAGCAGTGCGACTAGCGGGGGGAGAGAGACCCAGTACTTC. As protein: CASSATSGGRETQYF.

V and J are TRBV19 and TRBJ2-3, with 12 bases fitting TRBD2. J was trimmed by 4 bases and V by 7 bases; bases with no gene match: 6. Per germline, CDR1 LNHDA and CDR2 SQIVND (reference sequence). The CDR3 has 15 amino acids. The CDR3 here is CASTSGGALSDTQYF. The CDR3 DNA reads as TGTGCCAGTACTAGCGGGGGGGCTCTATCAGATACGCAGTATTTT.

This rearrangement joins TRBV5-1 to TRBJ2-6; TRBD1 aligns across 7 bases. V lost 1 base, J lost 4 bases, and 8 bases stayed unmatched. The length of the CDR3 is 17 residues. CDR1 is SGHRS and CDR2 is YFSETQ in the germline V gene. The CDR3 sequence is CASSLSPTGAGANVLTF. The DNA for the CDR3 is TGCGCCAGCAGCTTGTCTCCTACAGGGGCCGGGGCCAACGTCCTGACTTTC.

In this sample, this clonotype turned up a few times. This chain connects TRBV11-2 to TRBJ1-1, with D tentatively TRBD1 (6 bases). Germline CDR1 is SGHAT and CDR2 is FQNNGV. This CDR3 region has 15 residues. V was trimmed by 0 bases and J by 5 bases, leaving 13 bases between them. The CDR3 DNA follows: TGTGCCAGCAGCTTAGATCCAGGGGTTCGAACTGAAGCTTTCTTT. Its translation is CASSLDPGVRTEAFF.

The chain uses TRBV10-3 and TRBJ1-1; TRBD1 matches at 9 bases. V lost 6 bases and J lost 5; bases outside the gene matches: 7. CDR1 ENHRY and CDR2 SYGVKD come from the germline V gene. The CDR3 is made up of 14 amino acids. The CDR3 is CAIRTGTGSTEAFF. In DNA, the CDR3 is TGTGCCATCAGGACCGGGACAGGGTCAACTGAAGCTTTCTTT.

This clonotype came up a few times. The genes are TRBV5-6 and TRBJ1-1; D not certain. The CDR3 contains 13 residues. Germline values: CDR1 SGHDT, CDR2 YYEEEE. Trimming removed 4 bases from V and 1 base from J, with 8 bases in between. In DNA, the CDR3 is TGTGCCAGCAGCCCCCAGACGAACACTGAAGCTTTCTTT. It specifies CASSPQTNTEAFF.

The V and J genes are TRBV30 and TRBJ2-5; D is uncertain. Germline CDR1 reads GTSNPN; CDR2 reads SVGIG (reference sequence). The V end lost 1 base, the J end lost 4 bases, and 10 bases lay between the germline ends. This CDR3 contains 13 residues. The CDR3: CAWSEKGSETQYF. CDR3 nucleotides: TGTGCCTGGAGTGAGAAAGGGTCAGAGACCCAGTACTTC.

The chain recombines TRBV20-1 with TRBJ2-1; tentatively, D is TRBD2 (6 bases). The CDR3 contains 13 residues. Trimming removed 1 base at V and 5 bases at J, with 9 bases between. Germline V gene data show CDR1 as DFQATT and CDR2 as SNEGSKA (reference sequence). The CDR3 coding sequence is TGCAGTGCTAGAGGGGGGGTCCACAATGAGCAGTTCTTC. Residues: CSARGGVHNEQFF.

The chain recombines TRBV14 with TRBJ2-2; a possible D gene is TRBD1 (5 bases). CDR1 is SGHDN, CDR2 FVKESK, per germline. The germline V and J ends were trimmed by 1 base and 8 bases, with 8 bases remaining between them. The CDR3 is 13 residues long. The CDR3 here is CASSQGWTGELFF. DNA for the CDR3: TGTGCCAGCAGCCAAGGATGGACAGGGGAGCTGTTTTTT.

This chain links TRBV10-1 with TRBJ2-3; tentatively, D is TRBD2 (5 bases). The CDR3 covers 16 residues. The V end was cut by 8 bases, the J end by 1 base, with 19 bases between. Germline CDR1 and CDR2: WNHNN and SYGVQD (reference sequence). In DNA form, the CDR3 reads TGCGCCAGCGGCCTCGGAGGCGCGGTGGGCACAGATACGCAGTATTTT. Its translation is CASGLGGAVGTDTQYF.

V gene TRBV29-1 combines with J gene TRBJ1-1, with no clear D. Trimming removed 7 bases at V and 0 bases at J, with 9 bases between. The CDR3 is made up of 12 amino acids. The germline CDR1 and CDR2 sequences are SQVTM and ANQGSEA. Here the CDR3 DNA reads TGCAGCGGATCCTCATTGAACACTGAAGCTTTCTTT. This encodes CSGSSLNTEAFF.

The J gene is TRBJ2-1, the V gene TRBV27; 8 nucleotides match TRBD2. CDR1 and CDR2 (germline): MNHEY, SMNVEV (reference sequence). This CDR3 is 12 amino acids long. J was trimmed by 6 bases and V by 6 bases; bases with no gene match: 1. The CDR3 sequence: CASRAGGNEQFF. CDR3 sequence (DNA): TGTGCCAGCAGGGCGGGGGGCAATGAGCAGTTCTTC.